The sequence of this T cell receptor beta chain was determined in a study of identical twins. V was cut by 0 bases and J by 4 bases, with 17 bases left in between. Per the germline V gene, CDR1 is SGHRS and CDR2 is YFSETQ. CDR3 length: 17 residues. TCRdb independently ran MiXCR on the 5' RACE reads; one entry per CDR3 protein. The sample yields under 900,000 distinct CDR3 sequences, about 12% seen once. There are many counts of this clonotype. Healthy Caucasians supplied all donations. The sample also formed part of further work on yellow fever vaccine responses in identical twins. According to that study: After vaccination, twins' T cell response reportedly seemed partly convergent, partly personalized.

This chain links TRBV5-1 with TRBJ2-1; the D call may be TRBD1 or TRBD2 (5 bases each). The TCR originated in a woman between 18 and 29 years old in good health. The sample taken for sequencing was PBMCs. The CDR3 nucleotides read TGCGCCAGCAGCTTGGTTGCGGGCAGGGATCTATACAATGAGCAGTTCTTC. It translates to CASSLVAGRDLYNEQFF.